This T cell receptor beta chain was obtained from a study of neurological immune-mediated disorders. This CDR3 is 19 amino acids long. V lost 4 bases and J lost 0; bases outside the gene matches: 11. Germline CDR1 and CDR2: SGHVS and FQNEAQ. MiXCR was run by TCRdb on the 5' RACE reads, yielding one entry per CDR3 protein. Here the sample spans about 89,000 distinct CDR3 sequences, 2% to 3% being singletons. This clonotype was counted ten times or more. V gene TRBV7-8 combines with J gene TRBJ2-7; 14 bases match TRBD2. The source of this sequence is a woman under 40 with multiple sclerosis. Material: PBMCs. The CDR3 protein is CASSSLTSGRAFLSYEQYF. CDR3 nucleotide sequence: TGTGCCAGCAGCTCGCTGACTAGCGGGAGGGCCTTCCTCTCCTACGAGCAGTACTTC.